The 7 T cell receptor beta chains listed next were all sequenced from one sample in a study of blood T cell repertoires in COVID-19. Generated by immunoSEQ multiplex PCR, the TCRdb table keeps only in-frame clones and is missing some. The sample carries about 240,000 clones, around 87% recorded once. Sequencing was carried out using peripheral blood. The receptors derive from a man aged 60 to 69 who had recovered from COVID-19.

The CDR3 sequence is CASSRRGPPQETQYF. CDR3 nucleotides: TGTGCCAGCAGTCGCAGGGGGCCCCCTCAAGAGACCCAGTACTTC. The chain combines TRBV6-5 with TRBJ2-5; 8 bases fit TRBD1. V lost 5 bases and J lost 2; bases outside the gene matches: 7. The germline gives CDR1 MNHEY, CDR2 SVGAGI. The CDR3 is made up of 15 amino acids.

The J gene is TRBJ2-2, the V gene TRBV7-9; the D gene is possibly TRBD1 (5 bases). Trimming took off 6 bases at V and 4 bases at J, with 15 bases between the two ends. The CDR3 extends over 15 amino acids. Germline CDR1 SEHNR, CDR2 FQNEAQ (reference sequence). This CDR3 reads CASRTDSRTTGELFF. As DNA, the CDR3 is TGTGCCAGCAGAACCGACAGCCGGACCACCGGGGAGCTGTTTTTT. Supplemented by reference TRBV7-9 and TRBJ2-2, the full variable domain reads DTGVSQNPRHKITKRGQNVTFRCDPISEHNRLYWYRQTLGQGPEFLTYFQNEAQLEKSRLLSDRFSAERPKGSFSTLEIQRTEQGDSAMYLCASRTDSRTTGELFFGEGSRLTVL.

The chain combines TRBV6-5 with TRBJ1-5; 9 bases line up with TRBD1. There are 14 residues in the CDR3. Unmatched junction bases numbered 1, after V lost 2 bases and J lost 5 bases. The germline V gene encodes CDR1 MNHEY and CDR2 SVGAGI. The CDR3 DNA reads TGTGCCAGCAGTTACGGGGACAGGGATCAGCCCCAGCATTTT. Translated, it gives CASSYGDRDQPQHF.

CDR3 protein: CASSRQGAVNTEAFF. In DNA, the CDR3 is TGTGCCAGCAGTAGACAGGGGGCGGTGAACACTGAAGCTTTCTTT. This chain uses TRBV6-5 with TRBJ1-1; 10 bases map to TRBD1. CDR1 and CDR2 (germline): MNHEY, SVGAGI. V lost 5 bases, J lost 0 bases, and 3 bases stayed unmatched. The CDR3 is made up of 15 amino acids.

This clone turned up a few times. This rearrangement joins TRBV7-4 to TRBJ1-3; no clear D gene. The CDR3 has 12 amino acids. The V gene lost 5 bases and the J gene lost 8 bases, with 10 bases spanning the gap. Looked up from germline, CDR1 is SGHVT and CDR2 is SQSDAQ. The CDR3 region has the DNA TGTGCCAGCAGCCGAATAATAGACACCATATATTTT. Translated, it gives CASSRIIDTIYF.

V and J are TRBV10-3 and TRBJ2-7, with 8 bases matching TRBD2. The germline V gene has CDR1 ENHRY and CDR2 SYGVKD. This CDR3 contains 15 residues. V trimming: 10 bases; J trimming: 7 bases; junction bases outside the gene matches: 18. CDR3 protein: CATGIFSGGPGEQYF. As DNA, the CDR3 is TGTGCCACAGGTATTTTTTCGGGGGGGCCTGGTGAGCAGTACTTC.

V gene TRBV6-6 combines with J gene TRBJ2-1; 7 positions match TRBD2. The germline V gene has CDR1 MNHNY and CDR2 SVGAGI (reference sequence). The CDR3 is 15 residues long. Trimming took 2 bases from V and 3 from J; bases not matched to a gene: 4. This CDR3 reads CASSYLGLDYNEQFF. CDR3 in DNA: TGTGCCAGCAGTTACCTCGGACTAGACTACAATGAGCAGTTCTTC.